This T cell receptor beta chain was sequenced for a study of cytomegalovirus exposure and HLA in healthy donors. General observations from the study: The study put 150 to 200 TCR beta chains on its list as cytomegalovirus-associated. V- and J-gene trimming of TCR beta was linked (in a later analysis) to a missense DCLRE1C variant. Most observed TCR sequences were rare, whereas some public TCRs were detected in many donors.

The CDR3 sequence is 17 residues long. Trimming took 5 bases from V and 5 from J; bases not matched to a gene: 9. CDR1 is SNHLY, CDR2 FYNNEI, per germline. PCR was performed using 60 Vbeta and 13 Jbeta primers. Data came from immunoSEQ multiplex PCR; TCRdb stores just in-frame clones and leaves some out. The data show about 160,000 clones, roughly 80% seen once. This clone turned up a few times. The antigen remains unidentified. Source material: PBMCs. The J gene is TRBJ2-5, the V gene TRBV2, with TRBD2 matching 15 bases. This clonotype was obtained from a woman in her twenties or thirties in good health and CMV-seronegative. The CDR3 region is CASSLGLAGGPKETQYF. The CDR3 DNA follows: TGTGCCAGCAGTCTGGGACTAGCGGGGGGCCCAAAGGAGACCCAGTACTTC.